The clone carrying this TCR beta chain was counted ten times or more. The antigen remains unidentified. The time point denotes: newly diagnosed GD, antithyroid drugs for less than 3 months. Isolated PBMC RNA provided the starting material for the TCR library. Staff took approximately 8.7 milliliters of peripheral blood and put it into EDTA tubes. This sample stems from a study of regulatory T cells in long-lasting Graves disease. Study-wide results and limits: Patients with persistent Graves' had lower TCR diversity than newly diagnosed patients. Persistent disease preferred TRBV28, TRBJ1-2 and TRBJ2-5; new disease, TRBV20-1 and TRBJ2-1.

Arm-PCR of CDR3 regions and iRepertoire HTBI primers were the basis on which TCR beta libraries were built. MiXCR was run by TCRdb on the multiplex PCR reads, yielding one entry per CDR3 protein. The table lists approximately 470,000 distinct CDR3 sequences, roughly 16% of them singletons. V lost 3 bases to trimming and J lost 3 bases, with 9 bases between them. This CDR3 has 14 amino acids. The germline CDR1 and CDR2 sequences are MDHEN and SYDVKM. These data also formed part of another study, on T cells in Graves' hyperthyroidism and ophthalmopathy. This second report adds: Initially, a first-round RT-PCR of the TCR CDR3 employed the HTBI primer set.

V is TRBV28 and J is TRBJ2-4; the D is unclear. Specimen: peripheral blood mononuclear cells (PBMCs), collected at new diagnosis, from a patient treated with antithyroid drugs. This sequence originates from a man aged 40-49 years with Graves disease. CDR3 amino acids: CASSFGSGKNIQYF. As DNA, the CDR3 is TGTGCCAGCAGTTTTGGGTCGGGCAAAAACATTCAGTACTTC.